This note documents a single TCR beta chain sequence. The antigen is unknown. These data are taken from a study of T cell responses to AZD1222 COVID-19 vaccine. Findings of the study overall: Repertoires were collected only later (after the peak T cell response had occurred). Donors in the cohort were predominantly white British and more often female, and clonal diversity was possibly underestimated.

V gave up 6 bases and J gave up 7 bases, with 15 bases separating them. From germline, CDR1 is KGHSH and CDR2 LQKENI. The CDR3 covers 13 residues. The repertoire was sequenced with immunoSEQ multiplex PCR; TCRdb's copy has only in-frame clones and lacks some. The data show about 110,000 clones, around 86% seen once. This sequence joins TRBV18 and TRBJ1-2, with TRBD1 as a possible D gene (6 bases). The sequenced sample was peripheral blood, obtained on day 0 of AZD1222 vaccination. This receptor was identified in an adult in good health. For the CDR3, the DNA is TGTGCCAGCTCCGAACAGGGAGATGGTGGCTACACCTTC. This translates into CASSEQGDGGYTF.